A single sample is the source of the 13 T cell receptor beta chains below, sequenced in a study of cytomegalovirus exposure and HLA in healthy donors (TCRdb year 2017). Libraries were built with the immunoSEQ multiplex PCR assay. For the multiplex PCR, a mixture combining 60 forward primers for TCR Vbeta segments and 13 reverse primers for TCR Jbeta segments was used. The table comes from immuneACCESS by way of TCRdb, which keeps in-frame sequences with V and J called. Part of the clones is missing from these tables; in studies checked, under half for an unresolved V gene and the rest for unknown reasons. This sample comprises about 150,000 clones, around 60% of them detected only once. Of the sample, under 7.5% falls within the top ten clones. The sequenced sample consisted of PBMCs. These receptors all stem from a woman aged 55 to 70 in good health and CMV-seropositive.

The V call is TRBV2, the J call TRBJ2-5, with TRBD2 matching over 8 bases. V lost 6 bases to trimming and J lost 11 bases; unmatched junction nucleotides: 8. Germline V gene data show CDR1 as SNHLY and CDR2 as FYNNEI. The CDR3 totals 12 residues. In DNA form, the CDR3 reads TGTGCCAGCAGGGGACTAGGGGGGGAGCAGTACTTC. Translation gives CASRGLGGEQYF.

CDR3 in amino acids: CASSGDRGADTQYF. As DNA, the CDR3 is TGTGCCAGCAGCGGGGACAGGGGGGCAGATACGCAGTATTTT. This chain connects TRBV9 to TRBJ2-3; 11 nucleotides match TRBD1. There are 14 residues in the CDR3. From germline, CDR1 is SGDLS and CDR2 YYNGEE. V lost 3 bases to trimming and J lost 4 bases; unmatched junction nucleotides: 1.

The chain employs TRBV6-1 and TRBJ1-1, with D tentatively TRBD1 (6 bases). V lost 2 bases, J lost 4 bases, and 17 bases lay in between. Germline-derived CDR1 and CDR2 are MNHNS and SASEGT. This CDR3 contains 16 residues. In DNA form, the CDR3 reads TGTGCCAGCAGTGAACGCACCTTCACAGGGCCCACTGAAGCTTTCTTT. Protein: CASSERTFTGPTEAFF.

In this sample, this clone turned up a few times. Here the CDR3 reads CAIPGSSSYNEQFF. DNA of the CDR3: TGTGCCATCCCCGGTTCGAGCTCCTACAATGAGCAGTTCTTC. V gene TRBV2 combines with J gene TRBJ2-1, with D unresolved. Trimming pared 10 bases from V and 0 bases from J, leaving 13 bases between. CDR1 is SNHLY, CDR2 FYNNEI, per germline. The length of the CDR3 is 14 residues.

The V and J genes are TRBV6-1 and TRBJ2-5; 13 bases are shared with TRBD2. CDR3 length: 14 residues. The J segment lost 5 bases and the V segment lost 6 bases, leaving 3 bases of the junction unmatched. Germline V gene data show CDR1 as MNHNS and CDR2 as SASEGT. Here the CDR3 DNA reads TGTGCCAGCAGACTAGCGGGAGGGCGGGAGACCCAGTACTTC. Translated, it gives CASRLAGGRETQYF.

The CDR3 spells CASSLSGQANTEAFF. The CDR3 DNA reads TGTGCCAGCAGTCTCTCTGGGCAGGCGAACACTGAAGCTTTCTTT. The rearrangement joins TRBV28 to TRBJ1-1; D gene unclear. Deletions cut 5 bases from V and 1 base from J, with 14 bases between. Looked up from germline, CDR1 is MDHEN and CDR2 is SYDVKM. The CDR3 spans 15 residues.

This clone was seen once. The V gene is TRBV7-3, the J gene TRBJ2-3; 7 bases are a match to TRBD1. The CDR3 is made up of 14 amino acids. CDR1 and CDR2 from the germline V gene are SGHTA and FQGTGA. With V trimmed by 5 bases and J by 5 bases, 7 bases remained unmatched. CDR3 protein: CASSAGTDGDTQYF. The CDR3 bases are TGTGCCAGCAGCGCCGGGACAGATGGAGATACGCAGTATTTT.

This clone was counted a few times. The chain links TRBV2 to TRBJ2-3; TRBD2 matches 8 bases. V lost 7 bases, J lost 5 bases, and 14 bases stayed unmatched. The CDR3 is 16 residues long. The germline V gene has CDR1 SNHLY and CDR2 FYNNEI. The CDR3, as DNA: TGTGCCAGCACCCGAGGGGAAGCGGGAGTAAAAGATACGCAGTATTTT. As protein: CASTRGEAGVKDTQYF.

A remark on this clone: At one end the junction does not follow the germline gene, possibly because of a read error. Other DNA sequences in the sample encode the same CDR3. This chain uses TRBV5-1 with TRBJ1-1, with 7 positions matching TRBD1. Germline V lookup: CDR1 SGHRS, CDR2 YFSETQ. This CDR3 is built from 14 residues. The CDR3 loop reads CASSRGTENTEAFF. In nucleotides, the CDR3 is TGCGCCAGCAGCCGAGGGACAGAGAACACTGAGGCTTTCTTT.

V and J are TRBV28 and TRBJ2-3; 7 bases match TRBD2. This CDR3 spans 15 amino acids. The ends lost 4 bases at V and 4 bases at J; junction bases unmatched: 8. Germline V gives CDR1 MDHEN, CDR2 SYDVKM. CDR3 loop: CASSSPGLWSDTQYF. In nucleotides, the CDR3 is TGTGCCAGCAGTTCACCGGGACTATGGTCAGATACGCAGTATTTT.

This chain joins TRBV7-2 and TRBJ1-1, with a possible D match to TRBD1 (6 bases). Germline CDR1 is SGHTA and CDR2 is FQGNSA. V was shortened by 4 bases and J by 2 bases, with 8 bases between the two germline ends. CDR3 length: 13 residues. The CDR3 loop is CASSSGHNTEAFF. DNA of the CDR3: TGTGCCAGCAGCTCGGGACATAACACTGAAGCTTTCTTT. The full variable domain, with the rest looked up from reference TRBV7-2 and TRBJ1-1, is GAGVSQSPSNKVTEKGKDVELRCDPISGHTALYWYRQSLGQGLEFLIYFQGNSAPDKSGLPSDRFSAERTGGSVSTLTIQRTQQEDSAVYLCASSSGHNTEAFFGQGTRLTVV.

V is TRBV5-1 and J is TRBJ2-7, with D perhaps TRBD1 (7 bases). There are 13 residues in the CDR3. CDR1 is SGHRS and CDR2 is YFSETQ in the germline V gene. Trimming stripped 7 bases from V and 3 bases from J, with 14 bases between. CDR3 DNA: TGCGCCAGCCGGGGGACAGAGGACTACGAGCAGTACTTC. Encoded protein: CASRGTEDYEQYF.

The rearrangement links TRBV5-1 to TRBJ2-3; D ambiguous. The CDR3 is made up of 16 amino acids. Trimming cost V 4 bases and J 2 bases, with 17 bases left between them. Germline loops: CDR1 SGHRS, CDR2 YFSETQ. The CDR3 DNA reads TGCGCCAGCAGCGTGGCGAGCGATGCCTTCACAGATACGCAGTATTTT. This translates into CASSVASDAFTDTQYF. The complete variable domain, with remaining parts taken from reference TRBV5-1 and TRBJ2-3, reads KAGVTQTPRYLIKTRGQQVTLSCSPISGHRSVSWYQQTPGQGLQFLFEYFSETQRNKGNFPGRFSGRQFSNSRSEMNVSTLELGDSALYLCASSVASDAFTDTQYFGPGTRLTVL.